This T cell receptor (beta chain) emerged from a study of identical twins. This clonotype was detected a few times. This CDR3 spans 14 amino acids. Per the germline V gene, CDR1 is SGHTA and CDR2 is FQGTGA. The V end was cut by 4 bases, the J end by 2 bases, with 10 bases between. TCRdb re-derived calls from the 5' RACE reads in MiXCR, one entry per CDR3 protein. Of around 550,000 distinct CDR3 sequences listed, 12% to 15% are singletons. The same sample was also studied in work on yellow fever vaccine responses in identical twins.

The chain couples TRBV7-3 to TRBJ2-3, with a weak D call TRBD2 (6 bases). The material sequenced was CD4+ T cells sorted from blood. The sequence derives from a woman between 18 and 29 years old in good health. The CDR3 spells CASSSGSATDTQYF. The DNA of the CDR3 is TGTGCCAGCAGCTCCGGGAGTGCCACAGATACGCAGTATTTT.